Listed below are T cell receptor beta chains from one sample, sequenced in a study of cytomegalovirus exposure and HLA in healthy donors. Generated by immunoSEQ multiplex PCR, the TCRdb table keeps only in-frame clones and is missing some. This table holds roughly 150,000 clones, roughly 80% found once. Material: PBMCs. The receptors here all came from a male donor in good health and CMV-seronegative. Both conserved end residues are part of each CDR3. D genes are given only for firm matches. Not every row has a clone size; where given, it reads once, few, many or a size class.

D	size	V	J	CDR3	DNA
NA	NA	TRBV9	TRBJ1-1	CASSPSGGSTEAFF	TGTGCCAGCAGCCCATCGGGGGGAAGCACTGAAGCTTTCTTT
TRBD1	few	TRBV28	TRBJ1-2	CASSLHGQGGANYGYTF	TGTGCCAGCAGTTTACACGGACAGGGAGGGGCTAACTATGGCTACACCTTC
NA	NA	TRBV5-6	TRBJ1-2	CASSVDSNYGYTF	TGTGCCAGCAGCGTCGACAGTAACTATGGCTACACCTTC
NA	few	TRBV30	TRBJ2-7	CAWSRGTAYEQYF	TGTGCCTGGAGCCGCGGGACAGCTTACGAGCAGTACTTC
TRBD1	NA	TRBV2	TRBJ1-5	CASSLRQGVYQPQHF	TGTGCCAGCAGTCTACGACAGGGGGTCTATCAGCCCCAGCATTTT
NA	few	TRBV4-1	TRBJ1-1	CASSQDLDRAEAFF	TGCGCCAGCAGCCAAGATCTCGACCGGGCTGAAGCTTTCTTT
NA	few	TRBV9	TRBJ2-5	CASSREEDRAPETQYF	TGTGCCAGCAGCCGGGAGGAGGACAGGGCCCCAGAGACCCAGTACTTC
NA	few	TRBV28	TRBJ2-1	CASSLAGYSEQFF	TGTGCCAGCAGTTTGGCGGGGTACAGTGAGCAGTTCTTC
TRBD2	NA	TRBV4-3	TRBJ2-1	CASSQDRGSSYNEQFF	TGCGCCAGCAGCCAAGATCGCGGGAGCTCCTACAATGAGCAGTTCTTC
TRBD2	NA	TRBV13	TRBJ2-4	CASSLRASGREWAKNIQYF	TGTGCCAGCAGCTTAAGGGCTAGCGGGAGAGAGTGGGCCAAAAACATTCAGTACTTC
TRBD2	NA	TRBV6-1	TRBJ2-5	CASSEEGLAGPEETQYF	TGTGCCAGCAGTGAAGAAGGACTAGCGGGGCCCGAGGAGACCCAGTACTTC